These 11 T cell receptor beta chains were sequenced from one sample in a study of T cells after yellow fever vaccination. From the 5' RACE reads, TCRdb called clonotypes with MiXCR, one entry per CDR3 protein. The sample gives around 320,000 distinct CDR3 sequences, about 10% of which show up once; roughly 3% is in the top ten. The source material was CD4+ T cells sorted from PBMCs, sampled 45 days after the yellow fever booster vaccination. These receptors all stem from a man younger than 35 who received the YFV17D yellow fever vaccine.

This clonotype was picked up many times. The chain links TRBV7-2 to TRBJ2-7; 9 nucleotides align to TRBD1. CDR3 size: 16 residues. Germline V gives CDR1 SGHTA, CDR2 FQGNSA. V lost 1 base, J lost 5 bases, and 9 bases stayed unmatched. The CDR3 loop is CASSLGVGDRGNEQYF. For the CDR3, the DNA is TGTGCCAGCAGCTTAGGGGTTGGAGACAGGGGGAACGAGCAGTACTTC.

The chain couples TRBV18 to TRBJ1-6, with 8 bases aligning to TRBD1. The CDR3 runs 16 residues. Germline V CDR1 and CDR2: KGHSH, LQKENI. After removal of 3 bases from V and 7 bases from J, the junction contained 8 bases not matched to a gene. The CDR3 DNA is TGTGCCAGCTCACCGCCCGGGACAGGCGAAAATTCACCCCTCCACTTT. This gives the protein CASSPPGTGENSPLHF.

This clonotype was detected only a few times. The chain has TRBV28 and TRBJ1-5; no clear D. The germline V and J ends were trimmed by 5 bases and 9 bases, with 14 bases remaining between them. Germline assignment: CDR1 MDHEN and CDR2 SYDVKM. CDR3 size: 13 residues. As DNA, the CDR3 is TGTGCCAGCAGTCTCACGACCTCCTCGCCCCAGCATTTT. Its protein product is CASSLTTSSPQHF.

This clonotype was observed a few times. The genes are TRBV5-1 and TRBJ2-2; TRBD1 agrees at 7 bases. The CDR3 contains 15 residues. J lost 3 bases, V lost 4 bases, and 6 bases had no gene match. Looked up from germline, CDR1 is SGHRS and CDR2 is YFSETQ. This chain's CDR3 is CASSPGQSYTGELFF. The CDR3 coding sequence is TGCGCCAGCAGCCCGGGACAGAGTTACACCGGGGAGCTGTTTTTT.

This clonotype was counted ten times or more. The chain carries TRBV6-2 or TRBV6-3 and TRBJ2-3; D is unresolved. Germline lookup yields CDR1 MNHEY and CDR2 SVGEGT. V lost 5 bases to trimming and J lost 4 bases, with 7 bases between them. The CDR3 loop spans 12 amino acids. CDR3 sequence: CASSTPSDTQYF. CDR3 DNA: TGTGCCAGCAGTACACCTTCAGATACGCAGTATTTT.

This clonotype has only a few counts. The chain employs TRBV13 and TRBJ2-7; 8 bases map to TRBD1. The CDR3 spans 14 residues. The V gene end was trimmed by 6 bases and the J gene end by 2 bases; junction bases not matched to a gene: 6. The germline gives CDR1 PRHDT, CDR2 FYEKMQ (reference sequence). The chain's CDR3 is CASRKTGVTYEQYF. DNA of the CDR3: TGTGCCAGCAGAAAGACAGGGGTCACCTACGAGCAGTACTTC.

This clonotype was counted a few times. The rearrangement uses TRBV5-5 and TRBJ1-4, with D uncertain. The V and J ends lost 1 base and 5 bases respectively, with 9 bases between them. The germline V gene encodes CDR1 SGHKS and CDR2 YYEKEE (reference sequence). This CDR3 is built from 14 residues. The CDR3 loop reads CASSLWGVNEKLFF. The CDR3, as DNA: TGTGCCAGCAGCTTGTGGGGAGTCAATGAAAAACTGTTTTTT.

This clonotype was recorded a few times. Here the CDR3 reads CASSEVAWGPKTDTQYF. In nucleotides, the CDR3 is TGTGCCAGCAGTGAAGTCGCTTGGGGGCCGAAAACAGATACGCAGTATTTT. V and J are TRBV2 and TRBJ2-3; a possible D gene is TRBD1 (6 bases). The CDR3 runs 17 residues. The ends were cut back, 1 base at V and 3 bases at J, with 17 bases in the middle. Germline loops: CDR1 SNHLY, CDR2 FYNNEI.

Remarks on this clonotype: A much more abundant neighbour one base away suggests this may be a read error. V usage is TRBV4-2 and J usage is TRBJ2-4; 7 positions match TRBD1. This CDR3 is 17 amino acids long. CDR1 and CDR2 (germline): LGHNA, YNFKEQ. DNA of the CDR3: TGTGCCAGCAGCCGCTTTACAGGGGAGTGGGCCAAACACATTCAGTACTTC. Amino acid sequence: CASSRFTGEWAKHIQYF.

This clonotype came up a few times. In DNA, the CDR3 is TGTGCCAGCAGCCAAGGACATCCGACCTCCTACGAGCAGTACTTC. Translation gives CASSQGHPTSYEQYF. This chain connects TRBV4-2 to TRBJ2-7; D gene unclear. From germline, CDR1 is LGHNA and CDR2 YNFKEQ. The CDR3 has 15 residues. Trimming stripped 1 base from V and 0 bases from J, with 10 bases between.

This clonotype was seen ten or more times. This chain joins TRBV4-1 and TRBJ2-6; D unclear. The CDR3 covers 16 residues. V shed 7 bases and J shed 0 bases, with 13 bases lying between them. Germline V gene lookup returns CDR1 MGHRA and CDR2 YSYEKL. The CDR3 region has the DNA TGCGCCAGCACCTCTGGTACCAACTCTGGGGCCAACGTCCTGACTTTC. It translates to CASTSGTNSGANVLTF.